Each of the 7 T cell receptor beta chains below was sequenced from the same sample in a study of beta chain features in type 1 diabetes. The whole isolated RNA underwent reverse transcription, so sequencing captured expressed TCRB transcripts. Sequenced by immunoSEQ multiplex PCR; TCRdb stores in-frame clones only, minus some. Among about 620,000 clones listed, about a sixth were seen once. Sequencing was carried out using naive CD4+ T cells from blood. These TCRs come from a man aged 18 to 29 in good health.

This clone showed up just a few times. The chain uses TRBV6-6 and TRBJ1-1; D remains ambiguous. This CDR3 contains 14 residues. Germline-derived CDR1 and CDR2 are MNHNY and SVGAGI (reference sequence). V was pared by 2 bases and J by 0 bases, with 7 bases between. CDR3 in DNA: TGTGCCAGCAGTTACAACGCCCTGAACACTGAAGCTTTCTTT. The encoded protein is CASSYNALNTEAFF.

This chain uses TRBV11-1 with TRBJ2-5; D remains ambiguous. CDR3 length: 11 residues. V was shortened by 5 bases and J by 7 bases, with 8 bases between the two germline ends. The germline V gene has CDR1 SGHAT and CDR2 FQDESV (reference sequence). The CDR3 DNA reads TGTGCCAGCAGCGAGGCAACGACCCAGTACTTC. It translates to CASSEATTQYF.

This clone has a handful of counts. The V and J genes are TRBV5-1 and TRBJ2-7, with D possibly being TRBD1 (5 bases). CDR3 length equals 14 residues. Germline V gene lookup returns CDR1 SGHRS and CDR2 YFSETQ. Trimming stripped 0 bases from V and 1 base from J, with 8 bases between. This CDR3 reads CASSLGTPSYEQYF. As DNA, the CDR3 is TGCGCCAGCAGCTTGGGGACACCGTCCTACGAGCAGTACTTC.

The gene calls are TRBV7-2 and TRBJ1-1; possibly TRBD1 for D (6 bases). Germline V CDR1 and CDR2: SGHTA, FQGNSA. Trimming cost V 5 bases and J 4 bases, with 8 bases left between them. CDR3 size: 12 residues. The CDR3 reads CASSVDSTEAFF. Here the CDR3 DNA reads TGTGCCAGCAGCGTGGACAGCACTGAAGCTTTCTTT.

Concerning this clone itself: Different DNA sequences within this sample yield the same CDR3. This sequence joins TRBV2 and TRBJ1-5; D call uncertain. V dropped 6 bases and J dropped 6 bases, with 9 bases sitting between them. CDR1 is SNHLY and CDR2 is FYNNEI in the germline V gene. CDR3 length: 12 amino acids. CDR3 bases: TGTGCCAGCAGCTGGAGTGGTCAGCCCCAGCATTTT. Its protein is CASSWSGQPQHF.

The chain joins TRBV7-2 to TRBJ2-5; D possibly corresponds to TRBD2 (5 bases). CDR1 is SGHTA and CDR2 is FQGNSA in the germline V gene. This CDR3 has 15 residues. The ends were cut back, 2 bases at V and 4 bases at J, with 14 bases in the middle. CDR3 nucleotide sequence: TGTGCCAGCAGCTTAAAAGGAGGTTTGGGAGAGACCCAGTACTTC. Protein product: CASSLKGGLGETQYF.

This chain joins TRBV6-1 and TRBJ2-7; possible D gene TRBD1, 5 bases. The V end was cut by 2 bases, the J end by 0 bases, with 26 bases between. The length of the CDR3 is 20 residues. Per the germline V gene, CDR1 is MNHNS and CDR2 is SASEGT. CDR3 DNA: TGTGCCAGCAGTGAAAGGGCAATGTCGTTCAGACAGCTAAACTCCTACGAGCAGTACTTC. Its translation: CASSERAMSFRQLNSYEQYF.